Included here is one T cell receptor beta chain sequence, with context. This entry belongs to a study of blood T cell repertoires in COVID-19. Using immunoSEQ multiplex PCR, the repertoire was profiled, and TCRdb retains in-frame clones only, with some absent. The repertoire includes about 220,000 clones, nearly 90% of them detected once, and around 16% sits in the top ten. Participant-given clinical history determined each cohort assignment. Trimming stripped 5 bases from V and 5 bases from J, with 9 bases between. Germline values: CDR1 SGHTA, CDR2 FQGNSA. The CDR3 is 12 residues long. The rearrangement links TRBV7-2 to TRBJ2-5; D uncertain. Source material: PBMCs or T cells enriched from blood (not recorded which). The clonotype originates from a man aged 25-40 years who had been exposed to COVID-19. The CDR3: CASSQRLETQYF. DNA of the CDR3: TGTGCCAGCAGCCAACGACTGGAGACCCAGTACTTC.